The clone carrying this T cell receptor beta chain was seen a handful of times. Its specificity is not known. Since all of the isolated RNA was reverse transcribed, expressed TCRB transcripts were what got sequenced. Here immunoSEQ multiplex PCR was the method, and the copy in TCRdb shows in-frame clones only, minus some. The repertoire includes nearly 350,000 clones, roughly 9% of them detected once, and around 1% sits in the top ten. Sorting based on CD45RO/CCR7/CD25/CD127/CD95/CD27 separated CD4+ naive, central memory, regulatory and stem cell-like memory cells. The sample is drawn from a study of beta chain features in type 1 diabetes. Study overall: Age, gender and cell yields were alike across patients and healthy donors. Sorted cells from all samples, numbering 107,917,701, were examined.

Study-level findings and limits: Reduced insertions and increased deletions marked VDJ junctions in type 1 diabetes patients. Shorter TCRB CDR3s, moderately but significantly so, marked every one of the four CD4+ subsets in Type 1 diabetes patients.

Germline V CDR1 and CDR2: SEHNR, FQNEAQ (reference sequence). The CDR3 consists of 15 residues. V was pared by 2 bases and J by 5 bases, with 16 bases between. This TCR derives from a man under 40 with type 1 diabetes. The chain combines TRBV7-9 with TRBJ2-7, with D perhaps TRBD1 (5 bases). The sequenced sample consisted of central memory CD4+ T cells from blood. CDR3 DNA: TGTGCCAGCAGCTTAAGCAGGACATTTGACGACGAGCAGTACTTC. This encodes CASSLSRTFDDEQYF. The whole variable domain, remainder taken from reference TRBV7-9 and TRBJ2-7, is DTGVSQNPRHKITKRGQNVTFRCDPISEHNRLYWYRQTLGQGPEFLTYFQNEAQLEKSRLLSDRFSAERPKGSFSTLEIQRTEQGDSAMYLCASSLSRTFDDEQYFGPGTRLTVT.